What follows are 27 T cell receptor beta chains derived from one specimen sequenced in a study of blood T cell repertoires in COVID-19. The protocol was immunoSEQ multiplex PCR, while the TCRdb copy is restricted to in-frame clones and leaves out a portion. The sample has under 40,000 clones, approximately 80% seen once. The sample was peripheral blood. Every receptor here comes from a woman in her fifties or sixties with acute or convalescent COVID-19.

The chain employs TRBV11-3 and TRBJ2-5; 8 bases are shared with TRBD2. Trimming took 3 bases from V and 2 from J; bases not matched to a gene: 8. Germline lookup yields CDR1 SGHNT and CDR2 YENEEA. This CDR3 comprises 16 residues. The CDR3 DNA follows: TGTGCCAGCAGCTTGAGCGGGGGCACAGCTCAAGAGACCCAGTACTTC. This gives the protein CASSLSGGTAQETQYF.

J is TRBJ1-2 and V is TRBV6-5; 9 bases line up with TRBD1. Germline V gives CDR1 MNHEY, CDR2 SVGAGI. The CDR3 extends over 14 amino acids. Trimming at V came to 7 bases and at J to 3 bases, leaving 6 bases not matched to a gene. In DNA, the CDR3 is TGTGCCAGCAACCACCGGGACAGGGACTATGGCTACACCTTC. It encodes CASNHRDRDYGYTF.

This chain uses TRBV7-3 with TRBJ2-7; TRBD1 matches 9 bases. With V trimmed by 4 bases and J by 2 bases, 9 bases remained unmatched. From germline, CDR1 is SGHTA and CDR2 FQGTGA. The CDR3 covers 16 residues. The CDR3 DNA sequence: TGTGCCAGCAGCTCCTCCGGGACAGGGAATCCCTACGAGCAGTACTTC. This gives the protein CASSSSGTGNPYEQYF.

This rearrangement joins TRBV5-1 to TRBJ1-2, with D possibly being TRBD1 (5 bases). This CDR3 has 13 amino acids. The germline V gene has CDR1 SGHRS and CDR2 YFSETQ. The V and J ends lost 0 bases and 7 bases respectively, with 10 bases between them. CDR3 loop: CASSLEAGFGYTF. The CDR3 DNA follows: TGCGCCAGCAGCTTGGAGGCAGGGTTTGGCTACACCTTC.

The CDR3 reads CAISGDRGRTEAFF. The CDR3 DNA is TGTGCCATCAGTGGGGACAGGGGGCGCACTGAAGCTTTCTTT. The genes are TRBV10-3 and TRBJ1-1; TRBD1 matches 12 bases. The CDR3 totals 14 residues. Trimming at V came to 4 bases and at J to 4 bases, leaving 1 base not matched to a gene. The V gene's germline CDR1 is ENHRY and CDR2 SYGVKD.

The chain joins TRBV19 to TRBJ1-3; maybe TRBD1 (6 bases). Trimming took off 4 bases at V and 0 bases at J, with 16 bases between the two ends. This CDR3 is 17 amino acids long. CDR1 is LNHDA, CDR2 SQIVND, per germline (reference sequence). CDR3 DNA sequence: TGTGCCAGTAGTAGCCCCACCAGCAGGGGCTCTGGAAACACCATATATTTT. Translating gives CASSSPTSRGSGNTIYF.

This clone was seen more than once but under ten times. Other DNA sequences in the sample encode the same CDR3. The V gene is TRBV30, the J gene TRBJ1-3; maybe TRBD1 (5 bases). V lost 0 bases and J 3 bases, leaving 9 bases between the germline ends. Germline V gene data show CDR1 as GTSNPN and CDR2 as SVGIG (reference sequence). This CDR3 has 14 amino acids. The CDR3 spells CAWSVSGDGNTIYF. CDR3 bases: TGTGCCTGGAGTGTTTCGGGGGATGGAAACACCATATATTTT.

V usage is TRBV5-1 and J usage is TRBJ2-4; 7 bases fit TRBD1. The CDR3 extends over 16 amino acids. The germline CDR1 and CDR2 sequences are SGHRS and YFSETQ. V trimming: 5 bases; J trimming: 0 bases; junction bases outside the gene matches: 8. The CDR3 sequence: CASRLTGNLAKNIQYF. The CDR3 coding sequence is TGCGCCAGCAGGCTGACAGGGAATTTAGCCAAAAACATTCAGTACTTC.

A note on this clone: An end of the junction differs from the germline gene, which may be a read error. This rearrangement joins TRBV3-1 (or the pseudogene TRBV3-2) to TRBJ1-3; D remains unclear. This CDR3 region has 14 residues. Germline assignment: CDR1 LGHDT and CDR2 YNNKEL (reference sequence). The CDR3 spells CASSQAGFGNTIYF. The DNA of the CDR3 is TGTGCCAGCAGTCAAGCGGGGTTTGGAAACACCATATATTTT.

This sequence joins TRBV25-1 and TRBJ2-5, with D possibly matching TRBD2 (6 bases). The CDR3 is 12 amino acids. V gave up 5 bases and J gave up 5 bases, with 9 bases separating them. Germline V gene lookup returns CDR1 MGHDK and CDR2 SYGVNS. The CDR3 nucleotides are TGTGCCAGCAGTAATCGGGGGGAGACCCAGTACTTC. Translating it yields CASSNRGETQYF.

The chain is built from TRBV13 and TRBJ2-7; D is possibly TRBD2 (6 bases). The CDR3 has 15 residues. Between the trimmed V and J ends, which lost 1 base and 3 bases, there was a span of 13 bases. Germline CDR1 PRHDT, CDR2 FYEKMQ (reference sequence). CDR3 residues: CASSLEVSGDYEQYF. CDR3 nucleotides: TGTGCCAGCAGCTTAGAAGTTTCGGGGGACTACGAGCAGTACTTC. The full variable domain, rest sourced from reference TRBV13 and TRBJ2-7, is AAGVIQSPRHLIKEKRETATLKCYPIPRHDTVYWYQQGPGQDPQFLISFYEKMQSDKGSIPDRFSAQQFSDYHSELNMSSLELGDSALYFCASSLEVSGDYEQYFGPGTRLTVT.

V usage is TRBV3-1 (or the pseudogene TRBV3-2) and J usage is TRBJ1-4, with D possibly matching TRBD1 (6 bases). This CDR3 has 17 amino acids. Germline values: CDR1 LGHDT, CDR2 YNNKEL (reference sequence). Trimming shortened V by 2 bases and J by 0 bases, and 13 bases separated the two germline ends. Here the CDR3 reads CASSQTLTGATNEKLFF. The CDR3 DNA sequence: TGTGCCAGCAGCCAAACACTGACAGGAGCAACTAATGAAAAACTGTTTTTT.

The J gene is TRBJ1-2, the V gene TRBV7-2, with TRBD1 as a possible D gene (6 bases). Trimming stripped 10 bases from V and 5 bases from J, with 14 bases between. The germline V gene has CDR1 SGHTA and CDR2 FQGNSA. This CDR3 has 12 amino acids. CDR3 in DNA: TGTGCCACCGGGGACATAGGATATGGCTACACCTTC. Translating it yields CATGDIGYGYTF.

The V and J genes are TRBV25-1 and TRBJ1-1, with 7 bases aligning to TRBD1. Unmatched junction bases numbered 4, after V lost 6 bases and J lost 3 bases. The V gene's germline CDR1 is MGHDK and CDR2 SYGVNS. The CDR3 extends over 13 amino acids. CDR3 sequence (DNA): TGTGCCAGCAGCCATACAGGGGACACTGAAGCTTTCTTT. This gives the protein CASSHTGDTEAFF.

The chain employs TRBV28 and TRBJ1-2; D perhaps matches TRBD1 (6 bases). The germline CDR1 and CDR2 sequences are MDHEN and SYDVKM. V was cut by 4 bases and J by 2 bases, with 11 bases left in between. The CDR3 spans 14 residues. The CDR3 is CASSSHTGNYGYTF. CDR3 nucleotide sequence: TGTGCCAGCAGTTCCCACACAGGGAACTATGGCTACACCTTC.

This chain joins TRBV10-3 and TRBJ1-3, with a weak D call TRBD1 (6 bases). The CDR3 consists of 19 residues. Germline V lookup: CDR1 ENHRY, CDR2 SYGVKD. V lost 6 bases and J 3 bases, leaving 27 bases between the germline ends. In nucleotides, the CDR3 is TGTGCCATCAGCGGGGTTCGAGGGGACATATATAGGGATGGAAACACCATATATTTT. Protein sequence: CAISGVRGDIYRDGNTIYF.

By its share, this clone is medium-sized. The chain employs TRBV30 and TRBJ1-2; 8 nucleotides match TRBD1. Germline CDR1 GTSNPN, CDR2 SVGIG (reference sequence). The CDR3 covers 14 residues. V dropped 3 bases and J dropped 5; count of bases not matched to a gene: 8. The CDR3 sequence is CAWRGDGTGYGYTF. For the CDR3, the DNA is TGTGCCTGGAGGGGGGACGGGACAGGTTATGGCTACACCTTC.

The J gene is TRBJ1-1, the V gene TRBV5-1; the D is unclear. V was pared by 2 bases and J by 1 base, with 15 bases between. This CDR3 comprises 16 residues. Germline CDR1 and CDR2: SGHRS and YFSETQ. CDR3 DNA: TGCGCCAGCAGCTTAGGCGTAGACATCTCGAACACTGAAGCTTTCTTT. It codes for CASSLGVDISNTEAFF.

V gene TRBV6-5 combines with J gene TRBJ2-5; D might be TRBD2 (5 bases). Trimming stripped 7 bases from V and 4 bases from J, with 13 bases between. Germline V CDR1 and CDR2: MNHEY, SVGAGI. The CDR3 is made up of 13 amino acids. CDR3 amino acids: CASTRTLSETQYF. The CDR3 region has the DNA TGTGCCAGCACTCGGACTCTCTCAGAGACCCAGTACTTC.

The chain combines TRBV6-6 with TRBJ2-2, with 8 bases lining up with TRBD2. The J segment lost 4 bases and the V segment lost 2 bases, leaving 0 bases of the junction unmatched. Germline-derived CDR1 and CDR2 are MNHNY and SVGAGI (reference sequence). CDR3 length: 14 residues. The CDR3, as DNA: TGTGCCAGCAGTTACCGGGAGGGCACCGGGGAGCTGTTTTTT. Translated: CASSYREGTGELFF.

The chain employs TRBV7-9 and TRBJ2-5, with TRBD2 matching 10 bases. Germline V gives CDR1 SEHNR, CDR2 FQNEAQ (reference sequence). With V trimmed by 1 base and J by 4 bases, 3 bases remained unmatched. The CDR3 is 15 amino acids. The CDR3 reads CASSLDGTSVETQYF. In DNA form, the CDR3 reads TGTGCCAGCAGCTTAGATGGGACTAGCGTAGAGACCCAGTACTTC.

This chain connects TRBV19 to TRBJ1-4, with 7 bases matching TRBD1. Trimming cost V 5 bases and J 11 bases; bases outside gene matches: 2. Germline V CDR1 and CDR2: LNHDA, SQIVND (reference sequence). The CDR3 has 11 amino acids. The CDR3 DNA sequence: TGTGCCAGTAGTGACAGGGCCAAACTGTTTTTT. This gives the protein CASSDRAKLFF. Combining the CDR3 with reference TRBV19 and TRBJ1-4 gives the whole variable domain DGGITQSPKYLFRKEGQNVTLSCEQNLNHDAMYWYRQDPGQGLRLIYYSQIVNDFQKGDIAEGYSVSREKKESFPLTVTSAQKNPTAFYLCASSDRAKLFFGSGTQLSVL.

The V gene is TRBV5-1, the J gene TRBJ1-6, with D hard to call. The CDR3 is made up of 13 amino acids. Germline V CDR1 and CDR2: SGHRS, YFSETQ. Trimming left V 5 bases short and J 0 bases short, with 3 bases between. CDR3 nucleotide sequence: TGCGCCAGCAGGAGCTCCTATAATTCACCCCTCCACTTT. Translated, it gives CASRSSYNSPLHF.

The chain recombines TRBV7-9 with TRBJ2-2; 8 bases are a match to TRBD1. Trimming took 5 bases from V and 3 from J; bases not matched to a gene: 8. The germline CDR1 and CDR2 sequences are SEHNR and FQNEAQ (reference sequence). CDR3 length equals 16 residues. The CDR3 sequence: CASSPPTGAHTGELFF. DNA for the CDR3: TGTGCCAGCAGCCCACCGACAGGGGCTCACACCGGGGAGCTGTTTTTT.

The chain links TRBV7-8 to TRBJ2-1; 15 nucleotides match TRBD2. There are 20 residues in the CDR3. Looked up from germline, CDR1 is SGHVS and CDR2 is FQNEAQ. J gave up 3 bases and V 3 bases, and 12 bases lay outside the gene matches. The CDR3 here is CASSLGPGLAGGRDYNEQFF. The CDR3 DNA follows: TGTGCCAGCAGCTTGGGCCCGGGACTAGCGGGGGGACGAGACTACAATGAGCAGTTCTTC. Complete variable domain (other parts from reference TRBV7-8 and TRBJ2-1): GAGVSQSPRYKVAKRGQDVALRCDPISGHVSLFWYQQALGQGPEFLTYFQNEAQLDKSGLPSDRFFAERPEGSVSTLKIQRTQQEDSAVYLCASSLGPGLAGGRDYNEQFFGPGTRLTVL.

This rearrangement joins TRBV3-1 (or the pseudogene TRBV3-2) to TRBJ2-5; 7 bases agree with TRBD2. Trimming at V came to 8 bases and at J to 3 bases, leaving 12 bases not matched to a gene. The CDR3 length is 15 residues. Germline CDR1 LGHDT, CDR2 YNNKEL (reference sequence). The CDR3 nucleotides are TGTGCCAGCCGAGGACGGGGGGTAAAGAAAGAGACCCAGTACTTC. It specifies CASRGRGVKKETQYF.

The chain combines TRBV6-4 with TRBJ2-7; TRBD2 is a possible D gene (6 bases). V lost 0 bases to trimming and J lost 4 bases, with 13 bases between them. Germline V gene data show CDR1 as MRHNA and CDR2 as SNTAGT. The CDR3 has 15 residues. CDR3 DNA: TGTGCCAGCAGTGACTCGAGGGACGGGGGTTACGAGCAGTACTTC. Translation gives CASSDSRDGGYEQYF.